This TCR beta chain was recovered during a study of T cells in Graves' hyperthyroidism and ophthalmopathy. TCR beta CDR3 regions were amplified from RNA transcripts. The HTBI primer set drove a first-round RT-PCR of the TCR CDR3. Via MiXCR, TCRdb re-called the multiplex PCR reads, giving one row per CDR3 protein. The repertoire has about 570,000 distinct CDR3 sequences, 46% of them found once; the top ten carry about 20%. Germline lookup yields CDR1 SGHNT and CDR2 YYREEE (reference sequence). The CDR3 loop spans 13 amino acids. V was pared by 5 bases and J by 5 bases, with 13 bases between. The clonotype comes from an adult woman with Graves' disease, either hyperthyroidism or ophthalmopathy (not recorded which). Source material: peripheral blood or thyroid tissue (not recorded which). The chain combines TRBV5-4 with TRBJ2-5; D is unresolved. The CDR3 here is CASSTVVGETQYF. CDR3 sequence (DNA): TGTGCCAGCAGTACGGTCGTCGGGGAGACCCAGTACTTC.